Following are 21 T cell receptor beta chains from one sample sequenced in a study of T cell changes during pregnancy in multiple sclerosis. The assay was immunoSEQ multiplex PCR, and TCRdb's table has in-frame clones only and misses some. The repertoire has around 58,000 clones, around 90% of them found once; the top ten carry around 0.85%. The source material was peripheral blood, sampled before pregnancy. The source is a female donor with multiple sclerosis, enrolled in a pregnancy study.

The chain carries TRBV5-1 and TRBJ2-3; 7 nucleotides align to TRBD1. Germline V gene data show CDR1 as SGHRS and CDR2 as YFSETQ. This CDR3 contains 13 residues. The J segment lost 2 bases and the V segment lost 8 bases, leaving 5 bases of the junction unmatched. CDR3: CASSRGSTDTQYF. The CDR3 coding sequence is TGCGCCAGTAGCAGGGGGTCCACAGATACGCAGTATTTT.

This sequence joins TRBV2 and TRBJ2-3, with 11 bases identical to TRBD2. Germline V lookup: CDR1 SNHLY, CDR2 FYNNEI. The CDR3 is made up of 18 amino acids. Trimming removed 4 bases from V and 5 bases from J; junction bases left unmatched: 14. DNA for the CDR3: TGTGCCAGCAGTGGGCTAACTAGCGGGGGTGCCGGTGGAGATACGCAGTATTTT. Its protein product is CASSGLTSGGAGGDTQYF.

This chain uses TRBV7-9 with TRBJ2-2; 8 bases fit TRBD1. The CDR3 length is 15 residues. The germline V gene has CDR1 SEHNR and CDR2 FQNEAQ (reference sequence). The J segment lost 6 bases and the V segment lost 3 bases, leaving 6 bases of the junction unmatched. This CDR3 reads CASSLTGENAGELFF. In DNA form, the CDR3 reads TGTGCCAGCAGCTTGACAGGGGAGAATGCCGGGGAGCTGTTTTTT.

The V and J genes are TRBV5-5 and TRBJ1-1; weak D call: TRBD1 (5 bases). CDR3 length equals 16 residues. Germline CDR1 and CDR2: SGHKS and YYEKEE (reference sequence). The germline V and J ends were trimmed by 5 bases and 0 bases, with 17 bases remaining between them. The CDR3 spells CASRPTRQIMNTEAFF. CDR3 in DNA: TGTGCCAGCAGGCCGACCCGACAGATCATGAACACTGAAGCTTTCTTT.

The genes are TRBV10-3 and TRBJ2-1, with 8 nucleotides matching TRBD1. This CDR3 region has 16 residues. J gave up 2 bases and V 4 bases, and 7 bases lay outside the gene matches. The germline V gene has CDR1 ENHRY and CDR2 SYGVKD. This CDR3 is CAISAQGVETYNEQFF. CDR3 bases: TGTGCCATCAGTGCACAGGGGGTAGAGACCTACAATGAGCAGTTCTTC.

CDR3 protein: CASSAALAGDYEQYF. In nucleotides, the CDR3 is TGTGCCAGCAGCGCCGCTCTAGCGGGGGACTACGAGCAGTACTTC. The chain recombines TRBV7-3 with TRBJ2-7; TRBD2 matches at 10 bases. With 5 bases clipped from V and 3 bases from J, the junction kept 7 bases outside the gene matches. The length of the CDR3 is 15 residues. Per the germline V gene, CDR1 is SGHTA and CDR2 is FQGTGA.

The rearrangement links TRBV7-8 to TRBJ2-4, with a tentative D call TRBD1 (6 bases). Deletions cut 5 bases from V and 0 bases from J, with 14 bases between. The CDR3 sequence is 16 residues long. CDR1 is SGHVS, CDR2 FQNEAQ, per germline. CDR3 in amino acids: CASSPRTEIAKNIQYF. The CDR3 nucleotides read TGTGCCAGCAGCCCCCGGACAGAGATAGCCAAAAACATTCAGTACTTC.

The chain couples TRBV7-2 to TRBJ1-2; no reliable D call. Looked up from germline, CDR1 is SGHTA and CDR2 is FQGNSA. With 3 bases removed from V and 5 bases from J, the gap between germline ends came to 13 bases. This CDR3 contains 14 residues. The CDR3 nucleotides are TGTGCCAGCAGCTTGGGAGTGTCGGGATATGGCTACACCTTC. Translation: CASSLGVSGYGYTF. Full variable domain (remainder filled in from reference TRBV7-2 and TRBJ1-2): GAGVSQSPSNKVTEKGKDVELRCDPISGHTALYWYRQSLGQGLEFLIYFQGNSAPDKSGLPSDRFSAERTGGSVSTLTIQRTQQEDSAVYLCASSLGVSGYGYTFGSGTRLTVV.

This clone was observed a single time. A junction boundary mismatches the germline segment, possibly from a read error. The chain links TRBV5-6 to TRBJ1-2, with TRBD1 matching 7 bases. This CDR3 is 15 amino acids long. CDR1 SGHDT and CDR2 YYEEEE come from the germline V gene. The CDR3 protein is CASTLGAGGTNGYTF. Written as DNA, the CDR3 is TGTGCCAGCACCTTGGGGGCAGGGGGGACAAATGGCTACACCTTC.

This chain links TRBV4-1 with TRBJ2-1, with TRBD2 matching 12 bases. Looked up from germline, CDR1 is MGHRA and CDR2 is YSYEKL. The length of the CDR3 is 16 residues. Trimming cost V 2 bases and J 6 bases; bases outside gene matches: 5. As DNA, the CDR3 is TGCGCCAGCAGCCAATCACTAGCGGGGGGATTCAATGAGCAGTTCTTC. It yields the protein CASSQSLAGGFNEQFF.

J is TRBJ1-5 and V is TRBV7-8; possible D gene TRBD1, 5 bases. Germline CDR1 reads SGHVS; CDR2 reads FQNEAQ. V was pared by 5 bases and J by 5 bases, with 22 bases between. This CDR3 contains 17 residues. This chain's CDR3 is CASSPPRRVNPHQPQHF. Here the CDR3 DNA reads TGTGCCAGCAGCCCCCCACGCAGGGTAAATCCCCATCAGCCCCAGCATTTT.

The rearrangement uses TRBV5-1 and TRBJ2-3, with D tentatively TRBD2 (5 bases). Looked up from germline, CDR1 is SGHRS and CDR2 is YFSETQ. The CDR3 length is 13 residues. V lost 4 bases and J 5 bases, leaving 11 bases between the germline ends. The CDR3 sequence: CASSSGGRDTQYF. The CDR3 DNA reads as TGCGCCAGCAGCAGCGGTGGAAGAGATACGCAGTATTTT. The variable domain in full, completed from reference TRBV5-1 and TRBJ2-3, reads KAGVTQTPRYLIKTRGQQVTLSCSPISGHRSVSWYQQTPGQGLQFLFEYFSETQRNKGNFPGRFSGRQFSNSRSEMNVSTLELGDSALYLCASSSGGRDTQYFGPGTRLTVL.

The rearrangement links TRBV19 to TRBJ2-1, with 8 bases identical to TRBD2. V lost 3 bases and J lost 0; bases outside the gene matches: 10. Germline CDR1 is LNHDA and CDR2 is SQIVND (reference sequence). This CDR3 is built from 18 residues. In nucleotides, the CDR3 is TGTGCCAGTAGTATCGACGCTAGCGGGCCGAGCTCCTACAATGAGCAGTTCTTC. As protein: CASSIDASGPSSYNEQFF.

This clone was counted once. The rearrangement links TRBV7-3 to TRBJ2-5, with D perhaps TRBD1 (5 bases). Germline V gene sequence: CDR1 SGHTA, CDR2 FQGTGA. The CDR3 contains 15 residues. The V and J ends lost 5 bases and 5 bases respectively, with 18 bases between them. In DNA form, the CDR3 reads TGTGCCAGCAGCCACGACAGAATAAACCGGGAGACCCAGTACTTC. The encoded protein is CASSHDRINRETQYF. The variable domain in full, completed from reference TRBV7-3 and TRBJ2-5, reads GAGVSQTPSNKVTEKGKYVELRCDPISGHTALYWYRQSLGQGPEFLIYFQGTGAADDSGLPNDRFFAVRPEGSVSTLKIQRTERGDSAVYLCASSHDRINRETQYFGPGTRLLVL.

This chain joins TRBV7-3 and TRBJ2-3; 11 nucleotides align to TRBD2. Germline loops: CDR1 SGHTA, CDR2 FQGTGA. J lost 4 bases, V lost 6 bases, and 6 bases had no gene match. The CDR3 has 15 amino acids. DNA for the CDR3: TGTGCCAGCAGTTTGACTAGCGGGGCCGCAGATACGCAGTATTTT. Amino acid sequence: CASSLTSGAADTQYF. The variable domain in full, completed from reference TRBV7-3 and TRBJ2-3, reads GAGVSQTPSNKVTEKGKYVELRCDPISGHTALYWYRQSLGQGPEFLIYFQGTGAADDSGLPNDRFFAVRPEGSVSTLKIQRTERGDSAVYLCASSLTSGAADTQYFGPGTRLTVL.

The chain carries TRBV6-1 and TRBJ1-1; TRBD1 matches at 7 bases. The CDR3 is made up of 15 amino acids. V trimming: 7 bases; J trimming: 1 base; junction bases outside the gene matches: 9. Germline V gives CDR1 MNHNS, CDR2 SASEGT. In nucleotides, the CDR3 is TGTGCCAGCATTAGGCAGGACAGGAGGAACACTGAAGCTTTCTTT. Protein product: CASIRQDRRNTEAFF.

The rearrangement joins TRBV5-5 to TRBJ1-2, with TRBD1 identical over 8 bases. V lost 6 bases, J lost 3 bases, and 19 bases stayed unmatched. From germline, CDR1 is SGHKS and CDR2 YYEKEE (reference sequence). This CDR3 region has 18 residues. For the CDR3, the DNA is TGTGCCAGCACACAAAACCAGGCGACAGGGGCGCATCACTATGGCTACACCTTC. Translation gives CASTQNQATGAHHYGYTF.

Regarding this clone: Other DNA sequences in this specimen translate into the identical CDR3. The genes are TRBV18 and TRBJ1-1; TRBD1 matches at 7 bases. V gave up 1 base and J gave up 3 bases; unmatched junction bases: 2. The germline gives CDR1 KGHSH, CDR2 LQKENI. This CDR3 comprises 14 residues. DNA of the CDR3: TGTGCCAGCTCACCACTAACAGGGGACACTGAAGCTTTCTTT. This gives the protein CASSPLTGDTEAFF.

This chain connects TRBV14 to TRBJ2-5; D remains unclear. CDR1 and CDR2 from the germline V gene are SGHDN and FVKESK. The CDR3 spans 16 residues. Trimming cost V 2 bases and J 2 bases, with 15 bases left between them. CDR3 sequence: CASSQRPTPEQETQYF. CDR3 sequence (DNA): TGTGCCAGCAGCCAAAGACCCACTCCGGAGCAAGAGACCCAGTACTTC. The whole variable domain, remainder taken from reference TRBV14 and TRBJ2-5, is EAGVTQFPSHSVIEKGQTVTLRCDPISGHDNLYWYRRVMGKEIKFLLHFVKESKQDESGMPNNRFLAERTGGTYSTLKVQPAELEDSGVYFCASSQRPTPEQETQYFGPGTRLLVL.

The rearrangement joins TRBV6-1 to TRBJ1-4, with TRBD1 matching over 7 bases. Trimming at V came to 6 bases and at J to 4 bases, leaving 2 bases not matched to a gene. Germline V gives CDR1 MNHNS, CDR2 SASEGT. CDR3 length: 13 residues. CDR3 nucleotides: TGTGCCAGCAGCCGACAGGGTAATGAAAAACTGTTTTTT. It translates to CASSRQGNEKLFF.

This chain links TRBV2 with TRBJ2-5; 7 nucleotides line up with TRBD1. The germline V gene has CDR1 SNHLY and CDR2 FYNNEI. The CDR3 length is 13 residues. The V segment lost 5 bases and the J segment 5 bases; nucleotides outside the gene matches: 5. The CDR3: CASSRDRVETQYF. In DNA form, the CDR3 reads TGTGCCAGCAGTCGTGACAGGGTGGAGACCCAGTACTTC.